Presented here are 25 T cell receptor beta chains from one specimen sequenced in a study of cytomegalovirus exposure and HLA in healthy donors. Generated by immunoSEQ multiplex PCR, the TCRdb table keeps only in-frame clones and is missing some. The sample shows 90,000 or so clones, 95% to 98% of them seen only once. Sequenced sample: PBMCs. Receptors originate from a young man in good health and CMV-seronegative.

This clone has a single count. This chain joins TRBV11-3 and TRBJ2-1; D call uncertain. In germline, CDR1 is SGHNT, CDR2 YENEEA. CDR3 length equals 14 residues. Between the trimmed V and J ends, which lost 3 bases and 4 bases, there was a span of 10 bases. The CDR3 nucleotides are TGTGCCAGCAGCTTTTCACGGAGTTACAATGAGCAGTTCTTC. Translated, it gives CASSFSRSYNEQFF.

The chain links TRBV5-1 to TRBJ1-4; 8 bases align to TRBD1. Losses at the gene ends were 4 bases for V and 2 bases for J; bases not matched to a gene: 10. Germline CDR1 and CDR2: SGHRS and YFSETQ. The CDR3 sequence is 17 residues long. The CDR3 bases are TGCGCCAGCAGCACGCAACCCCAGGGGGCGACTAATGAAAAACTGTTTTTT. Amino acid sequence: CASSTQPQGATNEKLFF.

The J gene is TRBJ2-5, the V gene TRBV15; D unclear. Germline CDR1 and CDR2: LNHNV and YYDKDF (reference sequence). The length of the CDR3 is 16 residues. Between the trimmed V and J ends, which lost 0 bases and 3 bases, there was a span of 14 bases. As DNA, the CDR3 is TGTGCCACCAGCAGAGATCACGAACTCCAAAAAGAGACCCAGTACTTC. As protein: CATSRDHELQKETQYF.

This chain joins TRBV13 and TRBJ2-7, with 9 nucleotides matching TRBD2. This CDR3 spans 13 amino acids. Germline V gene lookup returns CDR1 PRHDT and CDR2 FYEKMQ (reference sequence). V was clipped by 7 bases and J by 3 bases; unmatched bases: 4. DNA for the CDR3: TGTGCCAGCACGAGCGGGAGGCGCTACGAGCAGTACTTC. It encodes CASTSGRRYEQYF.

The V and J genes are TRBV10-1 and TRBJ1-2, with D unclear. V was cut by 0 bases and J by 4 bases, with 6 bases left in between. The CDR3 has 13 amino acids. The germline V gene has CDR1 WNHNN and CDR2 SYGVQD (reference sequence). This chain's CDR3 is CASSESRAYGYTF. In DNA form, the CDR3 reads TGCGCCAGCAGTGAGTCGAGGGCCTATGGCTACACCTTC.

CDR3 nucleotides: TGCAGTGCTAGAGATGGGCTCATTCAGTACTTC. Its protein is CSARDGLIQYF. V is TRBV20-1 and J is TRBJ2-4, with D uncertain. The CDR3 sequence is 11 residues long. Germline V gene data show CDR1 as DFQATT and CDR2 as SNEGSKA (reference sequence). With 0 bases removed from V and 9 bases from J, the gap between germline ends came to 6 bases.

The chain uses TRBV11-3 and TRBJ2-5; 9 bases fit TRBD2. Germline CDR1 reads SGHNT; CDR2 reads YENEEA. J was trimmed by 2 bases and V by 0 bases; bases with no gene match: 1. The CDR3 totals 15 residues. CDR3 in amino acids: CASSLETSGQETQYF. The CDR3 DNA reads TGTGCCAGCAGCTTAGAGACTAGCGGACAAGAGACCCAGTACTTC.

The V call is TRBV30, the J call TRBJ2-7, with 9 bases that match TRBD2. V lost 2 bases and J lost 6; bases outside the gene matches: 8. The CDR3 has 14 amino acids. Germline V CDR1 and CDR2: GTSNPN, SVGIG (reference sequence). The CDR3 DNA is TGTGCCTGGAGTCGCGGGAGGGCGATGAGCGAGCAGTACTTC. The encoded protein is CAWSRGRAMSEQYF.

This rearrangement joins TRBV27 to TRBJ2-7; TRBD1 aligns across 10 bases. Germline CDR1 reads MNHEY; CDR2 reads SMNVEV (reference sequence). There are 14 residues in the CDR3. With 5 bases clipped from V and 4 bases from J, the junction kept 5 bases outside the gene matches. The CDR3 here is CASSPRTGGYEQYV. The CDR3 coding sequence is TGTGCCAGCAGTCCCCGGACAGGGGGATACGAGCAGTACGTC.

The J gene is TRBJ2-2, the V gene TRBV25-1; D is undetermined. From germline, CDR1 is MGHDK and CDR2 SYGVNS. The ends were cut back, 6 bases at V and 8 bases at J, with 10 bases in the middle. The CDR3 extends over 12 amino acids. CDR3 loop: CASRRFQGELFF. The CDR3 nucleotides are TGTGCCAGCAGACGTTTTCAGGGGGAGCTGTTTTTT.

V usage is TRBV11-2 and J usage is TRBJ2-1; weak D call: TRBD2 (7 bases). The V end was cut by 5 bases, the J end by 8 bases, with 19 bases between. CDR3 size: 15 residues. Looked up from germline, CDR1 is SGHAT and CDR2 is FQNNGV. CDR3 residues: CASSKIRGAKDEQFF. The CDR3 nucleotides are TGTGCCAGCAGCAAAATACGGGGGGCCAAGGATGAGCAGTTCTTC.

The chain uses TRBV5-1 and TRBJ2-3; 12 nucleotides align to TRBD2. The CDR3 runs 16 residues. Unmatched junction bases numbered 4, after V lost 3 bases and J lost 2 bases. The germline V gene encodes CDR1 SGHRS and CDR2 YFSETQ. CDR3 sequence (DNA): TGCGCCAGCAGCTCCCGACTAGCGGGGGCCACAGATACGCAGTATTTT. Encoded protein: CASSSRLAGATDTQYF.

V is TRBV16 and J is TRBJ1-5, with TRBD1 matching 9 bases. J gave up 0 bases and V 6 bases, and 6 bases lay outside the gene matches. The CDR3 is made up of 16 amino acids. The germline CDR1 and CDR2 sequences are KGHSY and FQNENV. CDR3 sequence reads: CASSSGTGYSNQPQHF. Here the CDR3 DNA reads TGTGCCAGCAGTTCTGGGACAGGGTATAGCAATCAGCCCCAGCATTTT.

The rearrangement links TRBV9 to TRBJ2-1; 10 bases map to TRBD1. The CDR3 totals 14 residues. With V trimmed by 3 bases and J by 9 bases, 6 bases remained unmatched. From germline, CDR1 is SGDLS and CDR2 YYNGEE. This CDR3 is CASSGRDRGVEQFF. CDR3 nucleotides: TGTGCCAGCAGCGGCCGGGACAGGGGTGTTGAGCAGTTCTTC.

The J gene is TRBJ2-5, the V gene TRBV14; no clear D. The V end lost 5 bases, the J end lost 1 base, and 8 bases lay between the germline ends. Germline V CDR1 and CDR2: SGHDN, FVKESK. CDR3 length: 13 amino acids. CDR3 nucleotide sequence: TGTGCCAGCAGCTCCCTGTCCCAAGAGACCCAGTACTTC. Protein: CASSSLSQETQYF.

The chain joins TRBV27 to TRBJ2-7; 8 nucleotides match TRBD1. With V trimmed by 3 bases and J by 2 bases, 15 bases remained unmatched. The CDR3 is 18 amino acids. The germline V gene encodes CDR1 MNHEY and CDR2 SMNVEV (reference sequence). The CDR3 spells CASSFGGRGRDYPYEQYF. Written as DNA, the CDR3 is TGTGCCAGCAGTTTTGGGGGCAGGGGGCGAGACTATCCCTACGAGCAGTACTTC.

This rearrangement joins TRBV27 to TRBJ1-2, with 9 bases lining up with TRBD1. This CDR3 region has 16 residues. V was pared by 6 bases and J by 3 bases, with 11 bases of the junction left unmatched. Germline CDR1 reads MNHEY; CDR2 reads SMNVEV (reference sequence). CDR3 sequence reads: CASRPGQGFRYYGYTF. In nucleotides, the CDR3 is TGTGCCAGCAGGCCGGGACAGGGTTTCCGATACTATGGCTACACCTTC.

The chain has TRBV6-4 and TRBJ2-1, with 7 bases fitting TRBD2. V gave up 0 bases and J gave up 4 bases; unmatched junction bases: 9. CDR1 and CDR2 from the germline V gene are MRHNA and SNTAGT. This CDR3 has 17 amino acids. CDR3 in DNA: TGTGCCAGCAGTGACTCGATTGGGGCTAGCGGATACAATGAGCAGTTCTTC. Its translation: CASSDSIGASGYNEQFF.

The DNA for the CDR3 is TGTGCCAGCAGCTTAACTCCGAGCGGGCCGAGCTCCTACGAGCAGTACGTC. This encodes CASSLTPSGPSSYEQYV. This chain uses TRBV11-2 with TRBJ2-7; maybe TRBD2 (6 bases). Per germline, CDR1 SGHAT and CDR2 FQNNGV. V shed 2 bases and J shed 0 bases, with 17 bases lying between them. This CDR3 spans 17 amino acids.

The chain uses TRBV5-4 and TRBJ2-3; TRBD2 matches 12 bases. Germline V CDR1 and CDR2: SGHNT, YYREEE (reference sequence). The CDR3 contains 17 residues. Trimming at V came to 0 bases and at J to 6 bases, leaving 8 bases not matched to a gene. The CDR3 sequence: CASSLVPGLAGFDTQYF. Here the CDR3 DNA reads TGTGCCAGCAGCTTGGTCCCGGGACTAGCGGGTTTTGATACGCAGTATTTT.

DNA for the CDR3: TGTGCCACGTCGACAGGGTGGAACACTGAAGCTTTCTTT. This codes for CATSTGWNTEAFF. This chain uses TRBV27 with TRBJ1-1; 7 bases match TRBD1. CDR1 and CDR2 (germline): MNHEY, SMNVEV (reference sequence). The CDR3 runs to 13 residues. V trimming: 10 bases; J trimming: 1 base; junction bases outside the gene matches: 6.

This chain joins TRBV5-1 and TRBJ2-5; a weak D match, TRBD1 (6 bases). The CDR3 has 15 residues. Looked up from germline, CDR1 is SGHRS and CDR2 is YFSETQ. Trimming removed 5 bases from V and 2 bases from J, with 16 bases in between. CDR3 in DNA: TGCGCCAGCAGGCCAGAGGGGGATCCACAAGAGACCCAGTACTTC. It is translated as CASRPEGDPQETQYF.

This chain links TRBV19 with TRBJ2-5; perhaps TRBD2 as D (6 bases). Germline V gene data show CDR1 as LNHDA and CDR2 as SQIVND (reference sequence). Trimming removed 7 bases at V and 5 bases at J, with 20 bases between. The CDR3 totals 15 residues. The CDR3 sequence: CASTPGQGAGETQYF. The CDR3 bases are TGTGCCAGTACCCCAGGGCAGGGCGCGGGGGAGACCCAGTACTTC.

The CDR3 is CASSLAPGGNEQFF. CDR3 in DNA: TGTGCCAGCAGTTTAGCCCCAGGGGGCAATGAGCAGTTCTTC. The rearrangement uses TRBV27 and TRBJ2-1, with 7 bases lining up with TRBD1. The CDR3 totals 14 residues. The germline CDR1 and CDR2 sequences are MNHEY and SMNVEV (reference sequence). V lost 2 bases to trimming and J lost 6 bases; unmatched junction nucleotides: 4.

This clone was recorded once. The genes are TRBV9 and TRBJ2-2, with 7 bases matching TRBD2. Germline V gene lookup returns CDR1 SGDLS and CDR2 YYNGEE. The trim removed 4 bases at V and 4 bases at J, leaving 1 base unmatched. This CDR3 has 13 residues. The CDR3 reads CASSPGGTGELFF. The CDR3 DNA is TGTGCCAGCAGCCCGGGGGGCACCGGGGAGCTGTTTTTT. Full variable domain (missing parts from reference TRBV9 and TRBJ2-2): DSGVTQTPKHLITATGQRVTLRCSPRSGDLSVYWYQQSLDQGLQFLIQYYNGEERAKGNILERFSAQQFPDLHSELNLSSLELGDSALYFCASSPGGTGELFFGEGSRLTVL.